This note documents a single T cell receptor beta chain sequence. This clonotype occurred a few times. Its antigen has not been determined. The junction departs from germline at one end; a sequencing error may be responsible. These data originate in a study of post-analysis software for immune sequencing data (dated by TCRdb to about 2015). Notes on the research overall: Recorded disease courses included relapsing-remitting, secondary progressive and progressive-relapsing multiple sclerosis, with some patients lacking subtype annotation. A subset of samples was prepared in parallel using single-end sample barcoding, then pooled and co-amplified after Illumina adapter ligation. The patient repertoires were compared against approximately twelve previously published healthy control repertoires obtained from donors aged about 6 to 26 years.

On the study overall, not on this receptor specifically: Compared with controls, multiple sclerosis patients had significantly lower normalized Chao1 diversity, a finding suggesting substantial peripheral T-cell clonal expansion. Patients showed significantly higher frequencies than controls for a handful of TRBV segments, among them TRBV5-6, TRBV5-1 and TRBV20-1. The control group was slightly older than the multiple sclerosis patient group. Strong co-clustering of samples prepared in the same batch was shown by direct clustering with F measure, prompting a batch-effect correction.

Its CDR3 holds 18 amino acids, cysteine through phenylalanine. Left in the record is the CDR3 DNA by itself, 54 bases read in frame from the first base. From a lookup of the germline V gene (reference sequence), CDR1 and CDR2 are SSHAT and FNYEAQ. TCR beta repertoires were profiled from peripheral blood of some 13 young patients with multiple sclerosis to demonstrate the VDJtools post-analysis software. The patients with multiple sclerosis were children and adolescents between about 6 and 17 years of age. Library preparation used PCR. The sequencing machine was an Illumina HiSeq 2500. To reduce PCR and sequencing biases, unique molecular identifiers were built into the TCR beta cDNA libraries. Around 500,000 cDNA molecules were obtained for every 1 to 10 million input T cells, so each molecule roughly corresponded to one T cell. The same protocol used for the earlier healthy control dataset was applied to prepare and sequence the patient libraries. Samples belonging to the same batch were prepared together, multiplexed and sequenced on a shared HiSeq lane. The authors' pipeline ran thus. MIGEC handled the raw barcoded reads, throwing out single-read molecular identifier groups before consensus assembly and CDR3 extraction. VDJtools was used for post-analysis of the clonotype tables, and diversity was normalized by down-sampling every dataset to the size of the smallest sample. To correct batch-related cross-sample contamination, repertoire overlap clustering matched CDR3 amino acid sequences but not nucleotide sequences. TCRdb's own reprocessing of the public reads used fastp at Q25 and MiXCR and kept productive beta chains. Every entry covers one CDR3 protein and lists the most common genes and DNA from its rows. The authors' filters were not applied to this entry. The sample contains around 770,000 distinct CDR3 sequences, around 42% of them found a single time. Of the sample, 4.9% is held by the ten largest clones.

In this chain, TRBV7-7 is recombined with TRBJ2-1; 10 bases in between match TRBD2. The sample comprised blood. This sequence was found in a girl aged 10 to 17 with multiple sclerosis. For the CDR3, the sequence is CASSLNREREGSYNEQFF. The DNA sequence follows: TGTGCTAGCAGCCTCAACCGGGAGCGGGAGGGGTCCTACAATGAGCAGTTCTTC.